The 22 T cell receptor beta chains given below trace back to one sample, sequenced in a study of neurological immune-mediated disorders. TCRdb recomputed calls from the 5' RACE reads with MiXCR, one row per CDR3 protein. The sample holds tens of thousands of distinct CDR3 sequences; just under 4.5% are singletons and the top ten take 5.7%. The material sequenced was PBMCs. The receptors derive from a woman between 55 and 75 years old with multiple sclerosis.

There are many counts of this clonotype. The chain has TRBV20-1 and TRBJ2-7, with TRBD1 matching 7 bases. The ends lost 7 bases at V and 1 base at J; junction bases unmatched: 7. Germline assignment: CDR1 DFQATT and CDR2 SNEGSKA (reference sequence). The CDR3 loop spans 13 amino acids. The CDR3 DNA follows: TGCAGTGTCCAGACAGGGTGGTCCTACGAGCAGTACGTC. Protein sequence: CSVQTGWSYEQYV.

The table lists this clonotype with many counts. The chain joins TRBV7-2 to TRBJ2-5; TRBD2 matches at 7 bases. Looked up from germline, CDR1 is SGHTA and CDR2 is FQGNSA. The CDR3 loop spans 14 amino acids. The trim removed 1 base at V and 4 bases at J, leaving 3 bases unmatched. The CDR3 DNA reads TGTGCCAGCAGCTTAGGCAGGGAGGGAGAGACCCAGTACTTC. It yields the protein CASSLGREGETQYF.

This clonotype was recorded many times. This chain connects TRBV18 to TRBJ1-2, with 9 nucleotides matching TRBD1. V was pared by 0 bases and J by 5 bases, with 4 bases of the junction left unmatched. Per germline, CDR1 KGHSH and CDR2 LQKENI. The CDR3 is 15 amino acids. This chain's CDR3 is CASSPPGTGLYGYTF. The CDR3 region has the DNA TGTGCCAGCTCACCACCTGGGACAGGGTTGTATGGCTACACCTTC.

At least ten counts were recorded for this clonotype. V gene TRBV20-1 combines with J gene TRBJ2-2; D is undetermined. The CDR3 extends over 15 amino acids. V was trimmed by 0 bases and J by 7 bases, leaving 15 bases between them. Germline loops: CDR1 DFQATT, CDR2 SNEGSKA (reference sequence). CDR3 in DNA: TGCAGTGCTAGAGAGAATAGTTATACTTTCGGGGAGCTGTTTTTT. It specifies CSARENSYTFGELFF.

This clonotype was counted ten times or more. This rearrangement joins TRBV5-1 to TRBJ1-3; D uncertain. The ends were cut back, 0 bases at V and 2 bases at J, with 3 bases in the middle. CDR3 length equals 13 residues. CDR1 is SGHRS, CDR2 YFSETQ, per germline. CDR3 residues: CASSLVPGNTIYF. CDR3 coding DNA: TGCGCCAGCAGCTTGGTACCTGGAAACACCATATATTTT.

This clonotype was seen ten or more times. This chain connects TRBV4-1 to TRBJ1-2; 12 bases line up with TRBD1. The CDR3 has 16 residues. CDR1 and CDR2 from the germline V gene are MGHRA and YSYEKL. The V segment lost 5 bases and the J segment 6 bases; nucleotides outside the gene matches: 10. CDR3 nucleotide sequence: TGCGCCAGCAGCATGCAGGGACAGGGGGCGCCGGATGGCTACACCTTC. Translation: CASSMQGQGAPDGYTF.

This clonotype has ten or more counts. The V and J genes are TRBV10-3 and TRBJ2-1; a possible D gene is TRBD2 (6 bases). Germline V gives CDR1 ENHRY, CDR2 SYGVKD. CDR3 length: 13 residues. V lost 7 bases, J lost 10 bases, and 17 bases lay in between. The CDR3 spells CAITGTPGAEQFF. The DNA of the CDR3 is TGTGCCATCACCGGGACTCCGGGCGCGGAGCAGTTCTTC.

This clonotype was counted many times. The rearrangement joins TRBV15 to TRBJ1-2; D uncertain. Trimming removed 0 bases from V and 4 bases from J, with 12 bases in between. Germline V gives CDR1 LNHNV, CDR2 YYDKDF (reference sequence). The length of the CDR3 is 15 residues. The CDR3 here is CATSRDSDPVYGYTF. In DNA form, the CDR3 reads TGTGCCACCAGCAGAGATTCCGACCCTGTCTATGGCTACACCTTC.

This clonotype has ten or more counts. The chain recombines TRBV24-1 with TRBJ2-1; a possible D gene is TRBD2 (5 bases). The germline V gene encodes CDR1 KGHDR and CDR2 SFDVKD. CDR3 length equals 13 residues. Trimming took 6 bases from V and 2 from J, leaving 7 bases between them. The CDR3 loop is CATSSGAYNEQFF. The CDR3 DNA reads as TGTGCCACCAGTAGCGGAGCCTACAATGAGCAGTTCTTC.

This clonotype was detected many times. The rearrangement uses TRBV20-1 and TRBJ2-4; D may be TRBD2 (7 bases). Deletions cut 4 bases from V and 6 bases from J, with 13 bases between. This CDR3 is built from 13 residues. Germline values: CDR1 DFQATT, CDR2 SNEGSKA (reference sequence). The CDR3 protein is CSATGGRINIQYF. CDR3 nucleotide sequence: TGCAGTGCTACGGGGGGCCGAATAAACATTCAGTACTTC.

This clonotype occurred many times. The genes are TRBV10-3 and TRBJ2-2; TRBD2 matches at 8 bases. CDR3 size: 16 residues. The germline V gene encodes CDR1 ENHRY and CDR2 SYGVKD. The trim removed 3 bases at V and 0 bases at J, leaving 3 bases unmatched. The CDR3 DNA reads TGTGCCATCAGTGATGGTAGCGGGGCGAACACCGGGGAGCTGTTTTTT. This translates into CAISDGSGANTGELFF.

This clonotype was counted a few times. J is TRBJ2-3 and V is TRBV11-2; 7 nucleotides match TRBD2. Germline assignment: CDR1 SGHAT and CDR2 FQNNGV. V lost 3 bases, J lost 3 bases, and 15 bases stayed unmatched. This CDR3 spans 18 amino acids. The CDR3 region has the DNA TGTGCCAGCAGCTTCCCTACAGAAGGCGGGGGTAGGACAGATACGCAGTATTTT. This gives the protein CASSFPTEGGGRTDTQYF.

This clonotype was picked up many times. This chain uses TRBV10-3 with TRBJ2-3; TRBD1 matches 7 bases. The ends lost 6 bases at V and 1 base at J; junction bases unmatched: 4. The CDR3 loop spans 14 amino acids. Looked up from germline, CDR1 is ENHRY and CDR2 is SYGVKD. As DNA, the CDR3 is TGTGCCATCAGGGGACAGAGACGCACAGATACGCAGTATTTT. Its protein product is CAIRGQRRTDTQYF.

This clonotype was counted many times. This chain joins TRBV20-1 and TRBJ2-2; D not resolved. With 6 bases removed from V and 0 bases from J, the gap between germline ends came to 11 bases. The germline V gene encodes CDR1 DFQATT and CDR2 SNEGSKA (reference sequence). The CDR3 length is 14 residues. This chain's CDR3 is CSAYRAANTGELFF. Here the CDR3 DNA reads TGCAGTGCGTACAGAGCAGCGAACACCGGGGAGCTGTTTTTT.

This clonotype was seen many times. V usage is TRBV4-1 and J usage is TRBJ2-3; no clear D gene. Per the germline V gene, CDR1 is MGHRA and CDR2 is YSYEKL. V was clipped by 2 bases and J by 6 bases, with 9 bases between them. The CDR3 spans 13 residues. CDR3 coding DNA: TGCGCCAGCAGCCAACCCCCGTGGGATACGCAGTATTTT. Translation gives CASSQPPWDTQYF.

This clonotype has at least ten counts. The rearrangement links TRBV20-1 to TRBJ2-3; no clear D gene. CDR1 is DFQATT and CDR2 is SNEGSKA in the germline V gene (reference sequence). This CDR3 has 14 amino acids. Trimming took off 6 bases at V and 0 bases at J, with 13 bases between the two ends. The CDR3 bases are TGCAGTGCCCCCTCTATGGCTAGCACAGATACGCAGTATTTT. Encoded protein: CSAPSMASTDTQYF.

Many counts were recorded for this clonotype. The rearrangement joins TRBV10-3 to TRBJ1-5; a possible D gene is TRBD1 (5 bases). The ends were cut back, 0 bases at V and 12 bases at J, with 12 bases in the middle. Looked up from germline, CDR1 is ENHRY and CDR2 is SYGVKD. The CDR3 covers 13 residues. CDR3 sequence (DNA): TGTGCCATCAGTGAGTCGACGGGGACCTACCAGCATTTT. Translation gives CAISESTGTYQHF.

The CDR3 loop reads CASSVATGTGGYGYTF. In DNA form, the CDR3 reads TGTGCCAGCAGCGTAGCTACTGGGACAGGGGGCTATGGCTACACCTTC. The chain is built from TRBV9 and TRBJ1-2; 11 bases agree with TRBD1. The germline V gene has CDR1 SGDLS and CDR2 YYNGEE. The V segment lost 0 bases and the J segment 4 bases; nucleotides outside the gene matches: 5. The CDR3 runs 16 residues.

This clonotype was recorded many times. The CDR3 loop is CASSQGWRQGNEKLFF. The CDR3 DNA follows: TGCGCCAGCAGCCAAGGTTGGCGGCAGGGGAATGAAAAACTGTTTTTT. V and J are TRBV4-3 and TRBJ1-4; perhaps TRBD1 as D (6 bases). The V end was cut by 1 base, the J end by 5 bases, with 14 bases between. CDR1 and CDR2 from the germline V gene are LGHNA and YSLEER. The CDR3 spans 16 residues.

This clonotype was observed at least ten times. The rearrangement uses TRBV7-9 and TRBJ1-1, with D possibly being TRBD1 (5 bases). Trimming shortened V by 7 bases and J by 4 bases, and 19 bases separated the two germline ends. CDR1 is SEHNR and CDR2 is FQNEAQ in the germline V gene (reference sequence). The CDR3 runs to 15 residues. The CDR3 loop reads CASTVRDVTSTEAFF. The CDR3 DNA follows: TGTGCCAGCACCGTCAGGGATGTCACTAGCACTGAAGCTTTCTTT.

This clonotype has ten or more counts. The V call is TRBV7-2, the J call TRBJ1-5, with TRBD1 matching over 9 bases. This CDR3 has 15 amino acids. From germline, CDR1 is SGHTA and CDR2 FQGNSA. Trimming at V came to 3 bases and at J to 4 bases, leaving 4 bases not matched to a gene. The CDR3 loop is CASSLTGGENQPQHF. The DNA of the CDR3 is TGTGCCAGCAGCTTGACAGGGGGTGAGAATCAGCCCCAGCATTTT.

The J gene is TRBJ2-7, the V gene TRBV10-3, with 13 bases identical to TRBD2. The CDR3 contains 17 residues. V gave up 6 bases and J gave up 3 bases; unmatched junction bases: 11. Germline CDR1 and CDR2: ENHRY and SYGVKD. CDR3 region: CAISLGLAGAVNYEQYF. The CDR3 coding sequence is TGTGCCATCAGCTTAGGACTAGCGGGGGCGGTCAACTACGAGCAGTACTTC.